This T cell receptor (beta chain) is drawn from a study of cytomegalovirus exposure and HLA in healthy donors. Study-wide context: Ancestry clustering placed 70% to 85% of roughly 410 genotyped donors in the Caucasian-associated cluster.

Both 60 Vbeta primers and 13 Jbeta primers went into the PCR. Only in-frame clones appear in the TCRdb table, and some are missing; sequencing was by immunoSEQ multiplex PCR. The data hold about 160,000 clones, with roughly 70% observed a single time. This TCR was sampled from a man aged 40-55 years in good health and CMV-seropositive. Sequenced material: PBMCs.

The DNA of the CDR3 is TGTGCCAGCAGCTTAAGGGCAGGGCATAATTCACCCCTCCACTTT. Amino acids: CASSLRAGHNSPLHF. The chain has TRBV7-2 and TRBJ1-6, with D tentatively TRBD1 (5 bases). V lost 2 bases and J 5 bases, leaving 10 bases between the germline ends. The CDR3 loop spans 15 amino acids. The V gene's germline CDR1 is SGHTA and CDR2 FQGNSA.